The entry below describes one T cell receptor beta chain. The conserved phenylalanine or tryptophan normally closing the CDR3 is absent here, so this likely arose from a read error. Preparing the TCRbeta library involved the use of unique molecular identifiers. MiXCR was run by TCRdb on the PCR reads, yielding one entry per CDR3 protein. The sample contains some 520,000 distinct CDR3 sequences, over 25% of which appear only once. The source of the sample is a study of T-cell reconstitution after alpha-beta-depleted transplantation in children. The CDR3 runs 13 residues. Germline values: CDR1 SQVTM, CDR2 ANQGSEA. V lost 2 bases and J 7 bases, leaving 11 bases between the germline ends.

The TCR sequence derives from a human donor who donated a stem cell graft to a child with aplastic anemia. This material consisted of PBMCs from the stem cell graft donor, taken from the stem cell graft. This chain links TRBV29-1 with TRBJ1-4, with D unclear. The CDR3 region has the DNA TGCAGCGTTGAAACCGGGAGGCGTGAAAAACTGTTTTAT. Protein sequence: CSVETGRREKLFY.